This T cell receptor beta chain originates from a study of blood T cell repertoires in COVID-19. Germline lookup yields CDR1 MDHEN and CDR2 SYDVKM. The CDR3 is 15 amino acids. Trimming shortened V by 6 bases and J by 2 bases, and 14 bases separated the two germline ends. Generated by immunoSEQ multiplex PCR, the TCRdb table keeps only in-frame clones and is missing some. The data hold approximately 200,000 clones, with 80% observed a single time. Input material: PBMCs or T cells enriched from blood (not recorded which). This sequence originates from a middle-aged woman with acute COVID-19. The V gene is TRBV28, the J gene TRBJ1-5; TRBD1 is a possible D gene (6 bases). The DNA for the CDR3 is TGTGCCAGCAGAAGTACAGGGATTCGCAATCAGCCCCAGCATTTT. Its translation is CASRSTGIRNQPQHF.